The sequence of this T cell receptor beta chain was determined in a study of control samples from healthy donors and cancer patients. TCRdb's copy holds only in-frame clones and misses some; the assay was immunoSEQ multiplex PCR. This table has 150,000 to 200,000 clones, 70% to 90% appearing once. The length of the CDR3 is 12 residues. Germline V gene lookup returns CDR1 MDHEN and CDR2 SYDVKM. V was cut by 6 bases and J by 11 bases, with 16 bases left in between. This chain links TRBV28 with TRBJ1-1, with D possibly TRBD1 on 5 matching bases. Sequencing was carried out using blood. The receptor's source is a man younger than 35 in good health. This CDR3 is CASSQRGADAFF. The CDR3, as DNA: TGTGCCAGCAGCCAACGGGGCGCGGATGCTTTCTTT.